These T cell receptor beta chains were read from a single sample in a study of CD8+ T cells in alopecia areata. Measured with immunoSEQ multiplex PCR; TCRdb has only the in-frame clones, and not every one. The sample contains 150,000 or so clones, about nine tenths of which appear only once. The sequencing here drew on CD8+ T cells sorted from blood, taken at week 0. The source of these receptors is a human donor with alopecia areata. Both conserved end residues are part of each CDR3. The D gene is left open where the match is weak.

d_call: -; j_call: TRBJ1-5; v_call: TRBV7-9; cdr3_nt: TGTGCCAGCAGCAAGCCAGGGTCCCATCAGCCCCAGCATTTT; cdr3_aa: CASSKPGSHQPQHF
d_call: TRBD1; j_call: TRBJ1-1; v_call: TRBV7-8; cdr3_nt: TGTGCCAGCAGCTCGCTTCGACAGGGGGCGGCTGAAGCTTTCTTT; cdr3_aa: CASSSLRQGAAEAFF
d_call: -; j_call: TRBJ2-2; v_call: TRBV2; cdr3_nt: TGTGCCAGCAGTACAGATTTGTCGGGCACCGGGGAGCTGTTTTTT; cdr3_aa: CASSTDLSGTGELFF
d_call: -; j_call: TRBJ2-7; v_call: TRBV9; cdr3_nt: TGTGCCAGCAGCTCCTCCTACGAGCAGTACTTC; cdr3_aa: CASSSSYEQYF
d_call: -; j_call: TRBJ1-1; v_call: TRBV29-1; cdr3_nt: TGCAGCGTTGATGGTGGCAGGGGTTTTGATGAAGCTTTCTTT; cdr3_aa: CSVDGGRGFDEAFF
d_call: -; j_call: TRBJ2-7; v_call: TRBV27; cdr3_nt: TGTGCCAGCAGTCTCACCGGGCCCTACGAGCAGTGCTTC; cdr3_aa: CASSLTGPYEQCF
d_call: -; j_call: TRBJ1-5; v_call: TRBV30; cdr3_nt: TGTGCCTGGAGTGTACGGTCAGGGCGTCAGCCCCAGCATTTT; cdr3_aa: CAWSVRSGRQPQHF
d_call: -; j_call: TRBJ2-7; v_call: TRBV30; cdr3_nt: TGTGCCTGGAGTGCGGCGGGAAGTTGGTACGAGCAGTACTTC; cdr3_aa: CAWSAAGSWYEQYF
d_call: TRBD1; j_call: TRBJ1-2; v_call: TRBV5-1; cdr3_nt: TGCGCCAGCAGCGGACCGGGACAGAAAGGTGGCTACACCTTC; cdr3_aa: CASSGPGQKGGYTF
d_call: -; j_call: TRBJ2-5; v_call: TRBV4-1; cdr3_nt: TGCGCCAGCAGCCAAGATAGGACAAGCGAAGAGACCCAGTACTTC; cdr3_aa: CASSQDRTSEETQYF
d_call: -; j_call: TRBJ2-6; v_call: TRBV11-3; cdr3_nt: TGTGCCAGCAGCCCCGGAGATTCTGGGGCCAACGTCCTGACTTTC; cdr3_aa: CASSPGDSGANVLTF
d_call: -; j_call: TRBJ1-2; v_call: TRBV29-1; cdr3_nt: TGCAGCGTTGAAGATCGACAGCCCCGCGGCTATGGCTACACCTTC; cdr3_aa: CSVEDRQPRGYGYTF
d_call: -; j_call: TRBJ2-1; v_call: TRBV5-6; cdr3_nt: TGTGCCAGCAACACCTTGGACACCTACAATGAGCAGTTCTTC; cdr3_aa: CASNTLDTYNEQFF
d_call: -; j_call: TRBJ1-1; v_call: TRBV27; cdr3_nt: TGTGCCAGCAGTTTTTCGGCATACAGGGAACCAGCTTTCTTT; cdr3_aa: CASSFSAYREPAFF
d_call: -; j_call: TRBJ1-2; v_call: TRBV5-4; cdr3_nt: TGTGCCAGCAGCTTGTGGGGCGCTATTTATGGCTACACCTTC; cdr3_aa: CASSLWGAIYGYTF
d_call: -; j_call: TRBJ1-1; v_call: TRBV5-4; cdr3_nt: TGTGCCAGCAGCACAGTCAAGGGAGAGGATACTGAAGCTTTCTTT; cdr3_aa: CASSTVKGEDTEAFF
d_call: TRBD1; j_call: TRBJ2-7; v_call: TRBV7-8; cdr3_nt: TGTGCCAGCAGCAACGAATTTGGACAGGGCCTTCTCCATATCTACGAGCAGTACTTC; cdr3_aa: CASSNEFGQGLLHIYEQYF
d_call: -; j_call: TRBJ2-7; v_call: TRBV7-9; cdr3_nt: TGTGCCAGCAGTTTCAGGGACATCGAACACTTC; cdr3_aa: CASSFRDIEHF
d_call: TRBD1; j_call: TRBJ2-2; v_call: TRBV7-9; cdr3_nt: TGTGCCGGATCCCCCGAGACAGGGGACTACACCGGGGAGCTGTTTTTT; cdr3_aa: CAGSPETGDYTGELFF
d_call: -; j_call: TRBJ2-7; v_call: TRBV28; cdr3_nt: TGTGCCAGCAGTTTAGTTTGGGGACCCTCCTACGAGCAGTACTTC; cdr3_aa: CASSLVWGPSYEQYF
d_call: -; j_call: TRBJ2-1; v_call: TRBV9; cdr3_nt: TGTGCCAGCAGCGTATCGGGGACTGAGGGGAATGAGCAGTTCTTC; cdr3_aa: CASSVSGTEGNEQFF
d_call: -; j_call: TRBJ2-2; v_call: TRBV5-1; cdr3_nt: TGCGCCAGCAGCGGACACGAGAACACCGGGGAGCTGTTTTTT; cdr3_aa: CASSGHENTGELFF
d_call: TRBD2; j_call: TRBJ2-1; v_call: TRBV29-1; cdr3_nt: TGCAGCGTTGACGACCCTAGCGGGACCTACAATGAGCAGTTCTTC; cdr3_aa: CSVDDPSGTYNEQFF